The 5 T cell receptor beta chains given below trace back to one sample, sequenced in a study of T cell responses to AZD1222 COVID-19 vaccine (dated by TCRdb to the early 2020s). The intended sense of this specimen's time point label: baseline before first vaccination. The receptor library was made with the immunoSEQ multiplex PCR assay. As stored in TCRdb, this immuneACCESS dataset retains in-frame rearrangements with V and J assigned. A fraction of the clones does not appear; measured against another copy, unresolved V genes explain less than half of the discrepancy, and the remainder lacks a known reason. The sample contains 90,000 to 120,000 clones, 70% to 90% of them found a single time. The ten largest clones add up to 3% to 3.5% of the sample. Sample: peripheral blood, taken on day 0 of AZD1222 vaccination. The receptors were sampled from an adult in good health.

The chain joins TRBV19 to TRBJ2-7; D gene uncertain. The CDR3 has 14 amino acids. Germline lookup yields CDR1 LNHDA and CDR2 SQIVND (reference sequence). The V end was cut by 2 bases, the J end by 3 bases, with 11 bases between. CDR3: CASSIQAGLYEQYF. CDR3 bases: TGTGCCAGTAGTATACAAGCAGGCCTCTACGAGCAGTACTTC.

The chain combines TRBV27 with TRBJ1-5; a possible D gene is TRBD1 (5 bases). Germline V lookup: CDR1 MNHEY, CDR2 SMNVEV (reference sequence). V was pared by 6 bases and J by 2 bases, with 11 bases between. This CDR3 has 14 amino acids. DNA for the CDR3: TGTGCCAGCAGCTACAAAGGGGGCAATCAGCCCCAGCATTTT. It yields the protein CASSYKGGNQPQHF.

The chain links TRBV30 to TRBJ1-1; no definite D call. The germline CDR1 and CDR2 sequences are GTSNPN and SVGIG (reference sequence). The CDR3 contains 11 residues. Trimming shortened V by 3 bases and J by 1 base, and 3 bases separated the two germline ends. The CDR3 bases are TGTGCCTGGAGGGAGAACACTGAAGCTTTCTTT. Translation: CAWRENTEAFF.

J is TRBJ1-5 and V is TRBV7-5; the table assigns TRBD1, which was not confirmed against the DNA. TRBV7-5 has pseudogene status. The CDR3 sequence is 15 residues long. The CDR3 nucleotides are TGTGCCAGAAGCAAACGGGACACGGACAATCAGCCCCAGCATTTT. This gives the protein CARSKRDTDNQPQHF.

This clone was seen only a few times. V is TRBV6-2 or TRBV6-3 and J is TRBJ2-3; the D gene could be TRBD1 or TRBD2 (5 bases each). V was clipped by 1 base and J by 6 bases, with 8 bases between them. The CDR3 spans 13 residues. Germline V gene lookup returns CDR1 MNHEY and CDR2 SVGEGT. DNA for the CDR3: TGTGCCAGCAGTTACTTGGGGGTGGATACGCAGTATTTT. This codes for CASSYLGVDTQYF.